The T cell receptor beta chain under discussion was sequenced for a study of cytotoxic CD8 clonotypes in ibrutinib-treated CLL. General observations from the study: Elevated clonality accompanied ibrutinib response, with a return toward baseline values at progression. Sampling times, which were not matched between the groups, differed between sustained-remission patients and progressing patients.

This clone has a single count. Its antigen is unknown. Sequenced by immunoSEQ multiplex PCR; TCRdb stores in-frame clones only, minus some. This sample has about 140,000 clones, with about 84% found just once. V was pared by 4 bases and J by 5 bases, with 14 bases between. CDR3 length equals 15 residues. Germline-derived CDR1 and CDR2 are SEHNR and FQNEAQ (reference sequence). The TCR comes from a human donor with chronic lymphocytic leukemia. V gene TRBV7-9 combines with J gene TRBJ1-4, with a possible D match to TRBD1 (6 bases). The material sequenced was PBMCs, taken after 36 months of ibrutinib treatment. The CDR3 here is CASSYTGQINEKLFF. The CDR3 DNA is TGTGCCAGCAGCTACACGGGACAAATCAATGAAAAACTGTTTTTT. The full variable domain, completed using reference TRBV7-9 and TRBJ1-4, is DTGVSQNPRHKITKRGQNVTFRCDPISEHNRLYWYRQTLGQGPEFLTYFQNEAQLEKSRLLSDRFSAERPKGSFSTLEIQRTEQGDSAMYLCASSYTGQINEKLFFGSGTQLSVL.